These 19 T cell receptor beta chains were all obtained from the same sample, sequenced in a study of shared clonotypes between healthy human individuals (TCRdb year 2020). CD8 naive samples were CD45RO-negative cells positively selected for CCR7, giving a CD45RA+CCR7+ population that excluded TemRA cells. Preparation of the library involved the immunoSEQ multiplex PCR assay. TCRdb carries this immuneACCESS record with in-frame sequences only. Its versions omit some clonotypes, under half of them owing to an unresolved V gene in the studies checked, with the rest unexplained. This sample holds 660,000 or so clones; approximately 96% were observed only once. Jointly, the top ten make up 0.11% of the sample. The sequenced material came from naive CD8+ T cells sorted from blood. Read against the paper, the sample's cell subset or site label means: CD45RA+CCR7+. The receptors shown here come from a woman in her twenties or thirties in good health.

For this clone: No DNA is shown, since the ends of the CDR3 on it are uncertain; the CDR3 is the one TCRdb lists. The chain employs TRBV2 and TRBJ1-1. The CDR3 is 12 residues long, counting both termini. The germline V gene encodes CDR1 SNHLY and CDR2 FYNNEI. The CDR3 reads CASKTSGRPAFF.

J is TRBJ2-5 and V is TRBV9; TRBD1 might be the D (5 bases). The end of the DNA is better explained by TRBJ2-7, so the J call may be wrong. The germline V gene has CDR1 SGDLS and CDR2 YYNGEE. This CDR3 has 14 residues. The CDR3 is CASSSRTPPYEQYF. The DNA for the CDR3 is TGTGCCAGCAGCTCCCGGACACCTCCCTACGAGCAGTACTTC.

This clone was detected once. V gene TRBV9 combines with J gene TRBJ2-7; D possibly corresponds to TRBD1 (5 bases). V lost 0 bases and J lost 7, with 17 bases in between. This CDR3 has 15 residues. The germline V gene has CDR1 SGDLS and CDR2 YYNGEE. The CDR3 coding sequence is TGTGCCAGCAGCGTAGAGGGGCAGCCGTTCGGGGAGCAGTACTTC. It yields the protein CASSVEGQPFGEQYF.

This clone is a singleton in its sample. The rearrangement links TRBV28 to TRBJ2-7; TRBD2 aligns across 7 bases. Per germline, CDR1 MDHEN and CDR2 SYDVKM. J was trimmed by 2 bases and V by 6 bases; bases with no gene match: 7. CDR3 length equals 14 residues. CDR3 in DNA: TGTGCCAGCAGCCCGGGGGGAAGACCCTACGAGCAGTACTTC. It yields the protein CASSPGGRPYEQYF.

Written as DNA, the CDR3 is TGTGCCAGCAGTCTCCACAGGGGGCAGAACACTGAAGCTTTCTTT. It specifies CASSLHRGQNTEAFF. The V gene is TRBV6-1, the J gene TRBJ1-1, with 9 positions matching TRBD1. V dropped 5 bases and J dropped 1; count of bases not matched to a gene: 5. Germline values: CDR1 MNHNS, CDR2 SASEGT. This CDR3 has 15 residues.

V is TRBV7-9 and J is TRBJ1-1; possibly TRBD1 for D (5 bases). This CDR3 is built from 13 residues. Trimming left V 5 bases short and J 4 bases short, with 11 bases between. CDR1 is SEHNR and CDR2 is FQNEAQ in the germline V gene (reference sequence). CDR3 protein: CASSLRGGTEAFF. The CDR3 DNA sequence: TGTGCCAGCAGCCTCCGGGGGGGCACTGAAGCTTTCTTT.

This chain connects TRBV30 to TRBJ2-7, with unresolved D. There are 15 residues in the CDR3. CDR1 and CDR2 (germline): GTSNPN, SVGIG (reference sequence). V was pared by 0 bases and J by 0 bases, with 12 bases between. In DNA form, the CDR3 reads TGTGCCTGGAGTGTAGGACCGACACACTCCTACGAGCAGTACTTC. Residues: CAWSVGPTHSYEQYF.

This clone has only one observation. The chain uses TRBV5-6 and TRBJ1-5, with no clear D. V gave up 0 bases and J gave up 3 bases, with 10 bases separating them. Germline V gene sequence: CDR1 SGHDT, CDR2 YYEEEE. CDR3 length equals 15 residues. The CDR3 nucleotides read TGTGCCAGCAGCTTGGGAGGGCACTCCAATCAGCCCCAGCATTTT. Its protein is CASSLGGHSNQPQHF.

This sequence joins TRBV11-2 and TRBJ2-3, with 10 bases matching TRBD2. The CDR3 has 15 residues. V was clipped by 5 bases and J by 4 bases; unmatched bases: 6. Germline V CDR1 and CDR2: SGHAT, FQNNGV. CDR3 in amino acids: CASSPGTSEADTQYF. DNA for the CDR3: TGTGCCAGCAGCCCAGGGACTAGCGAGGCAGATACGCAGTATTTT. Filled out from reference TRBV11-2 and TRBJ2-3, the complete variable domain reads EAGVAQSPRYKIIEKRQSVAFWCNPISGHATLYWYQQILGQGPKLLIQFQNNGVVDDSQLPKDRFSAERLKGVDSTLKIQPAKLEDSAVYLCASSPGTSEADTQYFGPGTRLTVL.

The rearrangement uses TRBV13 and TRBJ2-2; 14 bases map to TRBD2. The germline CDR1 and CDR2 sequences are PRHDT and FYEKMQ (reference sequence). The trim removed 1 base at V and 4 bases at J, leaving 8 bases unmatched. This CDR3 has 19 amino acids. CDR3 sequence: CASSLEGLAGVPRTGELFF. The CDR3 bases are TGTGCCAGCAGCTTAGAGGGACTAGCGGGAGTACCCCGCACCGGGGAGCTGTTTTTT.

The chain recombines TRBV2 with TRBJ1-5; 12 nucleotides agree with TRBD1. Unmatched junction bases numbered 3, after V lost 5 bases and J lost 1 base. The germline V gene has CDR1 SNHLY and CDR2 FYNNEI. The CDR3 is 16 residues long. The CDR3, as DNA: TGTGCCAGCAGTCATGGGACAGGGGGCAGCAATCAGCCCCAGCATTTT. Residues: CASSHGTGGSNQPQHF.

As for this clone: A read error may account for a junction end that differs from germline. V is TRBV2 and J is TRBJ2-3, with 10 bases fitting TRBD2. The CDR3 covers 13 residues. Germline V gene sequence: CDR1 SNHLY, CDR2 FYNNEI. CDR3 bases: TGTGCCAGCAGTGAATGGGCTAGCGGGAGAACCCATTTT. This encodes CASSEWASGRTHF.

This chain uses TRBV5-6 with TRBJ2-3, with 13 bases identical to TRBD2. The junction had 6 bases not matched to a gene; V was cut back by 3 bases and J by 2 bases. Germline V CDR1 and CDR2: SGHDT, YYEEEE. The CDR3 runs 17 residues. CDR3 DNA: TGTGCCAGCAGCTCCCGGGGGACTAGCGGGATCACAGATACGCAGTATTTT. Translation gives CASSSRGTSGITDTQYF.

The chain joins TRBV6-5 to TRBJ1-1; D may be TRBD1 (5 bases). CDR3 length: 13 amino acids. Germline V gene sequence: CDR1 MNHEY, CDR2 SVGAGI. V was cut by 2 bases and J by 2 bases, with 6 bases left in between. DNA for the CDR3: TGTGCCAGCAGTTACGGGACCAACACTGAAGCTTTCTTT. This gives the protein CASSYGTNTEAFF.

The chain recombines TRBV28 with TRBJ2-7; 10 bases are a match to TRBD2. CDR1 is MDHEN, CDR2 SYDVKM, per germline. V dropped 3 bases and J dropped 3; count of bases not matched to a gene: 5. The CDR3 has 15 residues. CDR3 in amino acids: CASSFEAGGHYEQYF. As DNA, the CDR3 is TGTGCCAGCAGTTTCGAAGCGGGAGGGCACTACGAGCAGTACTTC.

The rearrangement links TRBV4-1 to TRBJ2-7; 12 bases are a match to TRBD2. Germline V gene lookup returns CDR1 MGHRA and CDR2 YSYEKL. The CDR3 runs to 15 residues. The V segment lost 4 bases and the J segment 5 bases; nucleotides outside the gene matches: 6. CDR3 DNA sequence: TGCGCCAGCAGCCGACTAGCGGGAGTGAGGGACGAGCAGTACTTC. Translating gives CASSRLAGVRDEQYF.

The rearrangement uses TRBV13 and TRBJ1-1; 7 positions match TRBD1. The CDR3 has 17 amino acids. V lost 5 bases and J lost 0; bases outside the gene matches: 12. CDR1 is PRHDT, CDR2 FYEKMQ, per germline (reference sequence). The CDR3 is CASSLVQGGNMNTEAFF. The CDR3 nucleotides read TGTGCCAGCAGCCTCGTGCAAGGGGGCAACATGAACACTGAAGCTTTCTTT.

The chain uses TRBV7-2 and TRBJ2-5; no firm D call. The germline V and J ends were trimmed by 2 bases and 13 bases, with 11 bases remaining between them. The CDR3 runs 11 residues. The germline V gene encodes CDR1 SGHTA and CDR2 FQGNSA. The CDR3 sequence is CASSLLGLGYF. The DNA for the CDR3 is TGTGCCAGCAGCTTACTTGGTCTGGGGTACTTC.

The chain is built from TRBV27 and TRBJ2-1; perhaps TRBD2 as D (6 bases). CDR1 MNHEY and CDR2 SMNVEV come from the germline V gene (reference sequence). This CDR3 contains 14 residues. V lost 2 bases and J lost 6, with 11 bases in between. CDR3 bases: TGTGCCAGCAGTTTAAGGCTAGCGAGCAATGAGCAGTTCTTC. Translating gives CASSLRLASNEQFF.